This T cell receptor beta chain was obtained from a study of vaccination and CD4 T cells after COVID-19. Background on the study: There were six male and four female convalescents, and two of them were Hispanic. Post-COVID sampling occurred a median roughly 100 days after diagnosis (range 35 to 161). Samples after vaccination came a median around eleven weeks past dose two, ranging 14 to 241.

The treatment: 10-day PBMC culture with coronavirus spike peptide pools or control peptides (ViraFEST assay). Germline V lookup: CDR1 LNHDA, CDR2 SQIVND (reference sequence). This CDR3 comprises 14 residues. Researchers used the Oncomine TCR Beta short-read assay to sequence DNA from cultured CD4+ T cells. MiXCR, run by TCRdb on the PCR reads, gives a single entry per CDR3 protein. The sample lists some 18,000 distinct CDR3 sequences; roughly 50% were seen once. As regards this clonotype: Its matching antigen is unknown. Germline is not matched at one junction end, which may reflect a read error.

This clonotype was obtained from a human donor who had recovered from COVID-19. J is TRBJ2-3 and V is TRBV19; TRBD2 might be the D (6 bases). Here the sequenced sample was CD4+ T cells from blood, cultured in vitro, taken after SARS-CoV-2 vaccination. DNA of the CDR3: TGTGCCGGTAGTATGTCCGCGGGGACAGATACGCAGTATTTT. Its translation: CAGSMSAGTDTQYF.